The 21 T cell receptor beta chains reported below all come from one sample, sequenced in a study of blood T cell repertoires in COVID-19. Repertoires were generated with immunoSEQ multiplex PCR, while TCRdb's copy carries only in-frame clones and drops some. The table includes about 55,000 clones, over 75% detected once. Sequencing was carried out using peripheral blood. These receptors originate from a man between 65 and 79 years old with acute or convalescent COVID-19.

The chain is built from TRBV27 and TRBJ2-1; perhaps TRBD2 as D (6 bases). CDR1 MNHEY and CDR2 SMNVEV come from the germline V gene (reference sequence). Deletions cut 5 bases from V and 10 bases from J, with 24 bases between. The CDR3 has 16 amino acids. The CDR3 DNA reads as TGTGCCAGCAGTCCCTCCCGGGACTCCTTTATATTAGAGCAGTTCTTC. Its translation is CASSPSRDSFILEQFF.

The chain couples TRBV6-2 or TRBV6-3 to TRBJ1-3; possibly TRBD1 for D (5 bases). Trimming removed 2 bases at V and 2 bases at J, with 7 bases between. The CDR3 is made up of 14 amino acids. CDR1 and CDR2 from the germline V gene are MNHEY and SVGEGT. This CDR3 reads CASSYAGTGNTIYF. As DNA, the CDR3 is TGTGCCAGCAGTTACGCAGGGACTGGAAACACCATATATTTT.

The chain has TRBV6-5 and TRBJ2-5, with D perhaps TRBD2 (6 bases). This CDR3 spans 14 amino acids. CDR1 is MNHEY, CDR2 SVGAGI, per germline. V lost 5 bases and J lost 4, with 14 bases in between. The DNA of the CDR3 is TGTGCCAGCAGTCACCGGGACTCTCGAGAGACCCAGTACTTC. The encoded protein is CASSHRDSRETQYF.

The chain links TRBV5-1 to TRBJ2-3, with TRBD1 as a possible D gene (6 bases). V shed 4 bases and J shed 3 bases, with 12 bases lying between them. The V gene's germline CDR1 is SGHRS and CDR2 YFSETQ. This CDR3 has 14 amino acids. CDR3 residues: CASSPGTPTDTQYF. As DNA, the CDR3 is TGCGCCAGCAGCCCCGGGACACCTACAGATACGCAGTATTTT.

This clone was seen only a few times. V gene TRBV6-4 combines with J gene TRBJ1-6; D is unclear. This CDR3 contains 13 residues. Germline loops: CDR1 MRHNA, CDR2 SNTAGT. V lost 4 bases and J lost 9, with 10 bases in between. The CDR3 sequence is CASSVSIGSPLHF. CDR3 coding DNA: TGTGCCAGCAGTGTCAGTATTGGTTCACCCCTCCACTTT.

This clone showed up just a few times. The chain uses TRBV28 and TRBJ1-2; 9 bases match TRBD1. CDR3 length: 14 residues. Trimming removed 0 bases from V and 8 bases from J; junction bases left unmatched: 4. Per germline, CDR1 MDHEN and CDR2 SYDVKM. The CDR3 DNA sequence: TGTGCCAGCAGTTTATGGGGACAGGGAAGGGGCTACACCTTC. Protein: CASSLWGQGRGYTF.

The gene calls are TRBV19 and TRBJ2-5; D is possibly TRBD1 (6 bases). V dropped 10 bases and J dropped 4 bases, with 22 bases sitting between them. The CDR3 has 15 residues. Germline V gives CDR1 LNHDA, CDR2 SQIVND (reference sequence). The CDR3 region has the DNA TGTGCCACCAAGGAATCACAGGGAACGGCAGAGACCCAGTACTTC. This sequence encodes CATKESQGTAETQYF.

V gene TRBV3-1 (or the pseudogene TRBV3-2) combines with J gene TRBJ1-6; D call uncertain. V lost 6 bases and J 0 bases, leaving 12 bases between the germline ends. The CDR3 is made up of 16 amino acids. Germline V gene lookup returns CDR1 LGHDT and CDR2 YNNKEL (reference sequence). The CDR3 sequence is CASRDNRGSYNSPLHF. The CDR3 DNA reads TGTGCCAGCAGAGATAACCGCGGCTCCTATAATTCACCCCTCCACTTT.

This chain joins TRBV12-3 or TRBV12-4 and TRBJ2-7; a possible D gene is TRBD2 (7 bases). V lost 1 base, J lost 12 bases, and 16 bases lay in between. This CDR3 has 13 residues. CDR3 amino acids: CASSLVGGGGLYV. DNA of the CDR3: TGTGCCAGCAGTTTAGTGGGGGGGGGCGGGCTGTACGTC.

This chain joins TRBV7-7 and TRBJ2-7; 7 nucleotides agree with TRBD2. The CDR3 spans 16 residues. Germline V gives CDR1 SSHAT, CDR2 FNYEAQ (reference sequence). CDR3 bases: TGTGCTAGCAGCTTAGCGGGCAGTTTGAGCTCCTACGAGCAGTACGTC. This codes for CASSLAGSLSSYEQYV.

The chain joins TRBV19 to TRBJ1-1; the D gene is possibly TRBD1 (6 bases). CDR3 size: 13 residues. Germline V gives CDR1 LNHDA, CDR2 SQIVND (reference sequence). Trimming left V 3 bases short and J 4 bases short, with 9 bases between. CDR3 in amino acids: CASSIIGGTEAFF. CDR3 nucleotides: TGTGCCAGTAGTATTATAGGGGGCACTGAAGCTTTCTTT.

The rearrangement joins TRBV6-2 or TRBV6-3 to TRBJ2-7; TRBD2 aligns across 14 bases. Losses at the gene ends were 5 bases for V and 1 base for J; bases not matched to a gene: 1. The CDR3 sequence is 15 residues long. Germline CDR1 and CDR2: MNHEY and SVGEGT. For the CDR3, the DNA is TGTGCCAGCAGTGGACTAGCGGGGGGATCCTACGAGCAGTACGTC. Amino acid sequence: CASSGLAGGSYEQYV.

V usage is TRBV4-3 and J usage is TRBJ1-3; no reliable D call. There are 15 residues in the CDR3. In germline, CDR1 is LGHNA, CDR2 YSLEER. V was pared by 4 bases and J by 3 bases, with 13 bases between. CDR3 nucleotides: TGCGCCAGCAGCCCGGTCTCAGGTGGTGGAAACACCATATATTTT. The encoded protein is CASSPVSGGGNTIYF.

This rearrangement joins TRBV4-3 to TRBJ2-7, with D perhaps matching TRBD2 (5 bases). V shed 3 bases and J shed 0 bases, with 6 bases lying between them. The CDR3 is made up of 13 amino acids. CDR1 and CDR2 from the germline V gene are LGHNA and YSLEER. As DNA, the CDR3 is TGCGCCAGCAGCCACGGGATCTCCTACGAGCAGTACTTC. Translated: CASSHGISYEQYF.

In its sample, this clone is medium-sized (0.01 to 0.1%). V usage is TRBV2 and J usage is TRBJ1-6; the D gene is possibly TRBD1 (5 bases). V dropped 6 bases and J dropped 8 bases, with 14 bases sitting between them. The germline gives CDR1 SNHLY, CDR2 FYNNEI. The length of the CDR3 is 14 residues. As DNA, the CDR3 is TGTGCCAGCAGGCGGGACGGCGCCGATTCACCCCTCCACTTT. It yields the protein CASRRDGADSPLHF.

Here the CDR3 DNA reads TGTGCCAGCAGCCCACGGACAGGATACAACTATGGCTACACCTTC. Its protein product is CASSPRTGYNYGYTF. The J gene is TRBJ1-2, the V gene TRBV7-2; 7 nucleotides line up with TRBD1. The CDR3 has 15 amino acids. The germline V gene has CDR1 SGHTA and CDR2 FQGNSA. With V trimmed by 5 bases and J by 2 bases, 8 bases remained unmatched. The whole variable domain, filled in from reference TRBV7-2 and TRBJ1-2, reads GAGVSQSPSNKVTEKGKDVELRCDPISGHTALYWYRQSLGQGLEFLIYFQGNSAPDKSGLPSDRFSAERTGGSVSTLTIQRTQQEDSAVYLCASSPRTGYNYGYTFGSGTRLTVV.

This clone was observed once. V gene TRBV29-1 combines with J gene TRBJ2-1; 8 nucleotides line up with TRBD1. CDR1 SQVTM and CDR2 ANQGSEA come from the germline V gene. This CDR3 region has 15 residues. With 6 bases clipped from V and 6 bases from J, the junction kept 13 bases outside the gene matches. The CDR3 loop reads CSVPSDRGRGNEQFF. The CDR3 coding sequence is TGCAGCGTCCCTAGTGACAGGGGCCGGGGCAATGAGCAGTTCTTC.

The chain uses TRBV5-4 and TRBJ1-6; the match to TRBD1 covers 7 bases. V shed 0 bases, J shed 10 bases, and the junction held 7 bases outside the gene matches. This CDR3 has 15 amino acids. Germline CDR1 and CDR2: SGHNT and YYREEE (reference sequence). The chain's CDR3 is CASSLEARGASPLHF. DNA for the CDR3: TGTGCCAGCAGCTTGGAGGCCAGGGGGGCCTCACCCCTCCACTTT.

The V gene is TRBV5-6, the J gene TRBJ2-7; 7 positions match TRBD1. The CDR3 is 15 amino acids. V lost 0 bases, J lost 5 bases, and 8 bases stayed unmatched. The germline V gene has CDR1 SGHDT and CDR2 YYEEEE. The CDR3 loop is CASSLATGRSHEQYF. In DNA form, the CDR3 reads TGTGCCAGCAGCTTGGCGACAGGGCGTTCCCACGAGCAGTACTTC.

This clone was detected a few times. The chain uses TRBV6-5 and TRBJ1-2; the match to TRBD1 covers 7 bases. V trimming: 2 bases; J trimming: 6 bases; junction bases outside the gene matches: 6. Germline V gives CDR1 MNHEY, CDR2 SVGAGI. CDR3 length equals 14 residues. CDR3 sequence reads: CASSYLRTGDGYTF. As DNA, the CDR3 is TGTGCCAGCAGTTACCTAAGAACAGGGGATGGCTACACCTTC.

The chain recombines TRBV9 with TRBJ2-2; D is unresolved. In germline, CDR1 is SGDLS, CDR2 YYNGEE. Trimming removed 0 bases at V and 0 bases at J, with 12 bases between. There are 17 residues in the CDR3. The CDR3 region is CASSVGIPGPNTGELFF. CDR3 DNA: TGTGCCAGCAGCGTAGGGATTCCAGGCCCGAACACCGGGGAGCTGTTTTTT.